The 5 T cell receptor beta chains below were found in one sample sequenced in a study of OX40 agonist ivuxolimab in advanced cancers. Clones were sequenced by immunoSEQ multiplex PCR, and TCRdb holds only the in-frame ones, with some missing. There are tens of thousands of clones in the sample; approximately 84% occur only once, and roughly 6.6% lies in the top ten. The input for sequencing was CD4+ or CD8+ T cells sorted from blood, taken in a trial of the OX40 agonist ivuxolimab. The receptors were gathered from an adult with an advanced solid tumor such as melanoma, head and neck, liver or kidney cancer.

This clone was picked up one time. V usage is TRBV7-9 and J usage is TRBJ2-2, with a tentative D call TRBD1 (6 bases). Between the trimmed V and J ends, which lost 3 bases and 5 bases, there was a span of 19 bases. The CDR3 is made up of 17 amino acids. From germline, CDR1 is SEHNR and CDR2 FQNEAQ (reference sequence). For the CDR3, the DNA is TGTGCCAGCAGCTTCCCCGACCAGGGGCGGTATACCGGGGAGCTGTTTTTT. The encoded protein is CASSFPDQGRYTGELFF. The whole variable domain, filled in from reference TRBV7-9 and TRBJ2-2, reads DTGVSQNPRHKITKRGQNVTFRCDPISEHNRLYWYRQTLGQGPEFLTYFQNEAQLEKSRLLSDRFSAERPKGSFSTLEIQRTEQGDSAMYLCASSFPDQGRYTGELFFGEGSRLTVL.

This chain links TRBV2 with TRBJ1-6; 7 bases match TRBD1. Germline values: CDR1 SNHLY, CDR2 FYNNEI. The V segment lost 6 bases and the J segment 8 bases; nucleotides outside the gene matches: 7. This CDR3 contains 14 residues. The CDR3 region is CASRTGIYDSPLHF. CDR3 in DNA: TGTGCCAGCAGGACAGGGATTTATGATTCACCCCTCCACTTT.

J is TRBJ2-3 and V is TRBV9, with D perhaps TRBD2 (5 bases). Germline CDR1 SGDLS, CDR2 YYNGEE. The CDR3 is 15 residues long. Trimming cost V 5 bases and J 5 bases, with 18 bases left between them. The CDR3 nucleotides are TGTGCCAGCAGTAGCAGCGGAACGTTGGGAGATACGCAGTATTTT. This sequence encodes CASSSSGTLGDTQYF.

The rearrangement links TRBV7-2 to TRBJ2-1; 7 bases are shared with TRBD2. With 5 bases clipped from V and 4 bases from J, the junction kept 8 bases outside the gene matches. This CDR3 region has 15 residues. The germline gives CDR1 SGHTA, CDR2 FQGNSA. For the CDR3, the DNA is TGTGCCAGCAGCCCCGCTCTAGCGGAGTACAATGAGCAGTTCTTC. As protein: CASSPALAEYNEQFF.

The chain has TRBV27 and TRBJ2-7; 13 bases align to TRBD2. Looked up from germline, CDR1 is MNHEY and CDR2 is SMNVEV (reference sequence). This CDR3 is 17 amino acids long. Trimming removed 5 bases from V and 0 bases from J; junction bases left unmatched: 7. CDR3 protein: CASSPGLAGVVSYEQYF. CDR3 in DNA: TGTGCCAGCAGTCCCGGACTAGCGGGAGTAGTCTCCTACGAGCAGTACTTC.